The present entry profiles one T cell receptor beta chain with its context. Its matching antigen is unknown. The data are from a study of T cell responses to AZD1222 COVID-19 vaccine. Overall study results and limits: At baseline, just five to seven AZD1222 recipients tested seropositive. Among the donors, most were white British and more were female, and clonal diversity was possibly underestimated.

CDR1 KGHSH and CDR2 LQKENI come from the germline V gene. The CDR3 covers 15 residues. The V end lost 1 base, the J end lost 7 bases, and 14 bases lay between the germline ends. The protocol was immunoSEQ multiplex PCR, while the TCRdb copy is restricted to in-frame clones and leaves out a portion. This sample has about 160,000 clones, with roughly 94% found just once. Second doses were pooled across both intervals (about 4 or about 12 weeks). The chain couples TRBV18 to TRBJ1-5, with D hard to call. The TCR sequence derives from an adult who received the AZD1222 COVID-19 vaccine. Source: peripheral blood, taken 28 days after the second AZD1222 dose. The CDR3 DNA follows: TGTGCCAGCTCACCACGTCCCGGGGTGGTACAGCCCCAGCATTTT. Its translation: CASSPRPGVVQPQHF.